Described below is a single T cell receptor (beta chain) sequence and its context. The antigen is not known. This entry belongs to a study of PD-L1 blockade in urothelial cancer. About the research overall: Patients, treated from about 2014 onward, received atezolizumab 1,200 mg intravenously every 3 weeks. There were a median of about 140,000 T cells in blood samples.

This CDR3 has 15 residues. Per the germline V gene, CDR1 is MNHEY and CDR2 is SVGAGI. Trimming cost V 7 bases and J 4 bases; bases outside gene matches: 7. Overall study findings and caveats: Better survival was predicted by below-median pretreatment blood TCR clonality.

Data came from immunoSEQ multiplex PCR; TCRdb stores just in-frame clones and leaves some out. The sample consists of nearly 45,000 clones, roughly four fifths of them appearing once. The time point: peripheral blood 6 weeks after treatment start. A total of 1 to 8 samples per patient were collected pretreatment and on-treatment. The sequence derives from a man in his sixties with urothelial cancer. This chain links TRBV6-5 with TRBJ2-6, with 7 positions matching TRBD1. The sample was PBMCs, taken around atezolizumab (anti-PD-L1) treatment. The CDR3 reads CASNPTGNGANVLTF. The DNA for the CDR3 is TGTGCCAGCAACCCGACAGGGAACGGGGCCAACGTCCTGACTTTC.